This TCR beta chain was documented in a study of beta chain features in type 1 diabetes. Isolated RNA was reverse transcribed in full, so expressed TCRB transcripts were sequenced. TCRdb's copy holds only in-frame clones and misses some; the assay was immunoSEQ multiplex PCR. The data show a few hundred thousand clones, 20% seen once. The germline CDR1 and CDR2 sequences are GTSNPN and SVGIG (reference sequence). The CDR3 covers 12 residues. J is TRBJ1-2 and V is TRBV30; D is ambiguous. The receptor was isolated from a woman in her late teens or twenties in good health. Sequencing input: naive CD4+ T cells from blood. CDR3 loop: CARSEVNYGYTF. The CDR3, as DNA: TGTGCTCGGAGCGAGGTTAACTATGGCTACACCTTC.